This TCR beta chain was profiled in a study of molecular identifiers for immune sequencing clone quantification. The overall study: RNA from around 20,000 or 100,000 naive CD8 cells was split five ways in replicates, with four sequenced. Findings of the study overall: Clones of above 20 RNA copies carried over 99% of effector molecules; in naive cells they carried under 1%.

This clonotype occurred many times. The antigen remains unidentified. TCRdb itself ran the PCR reads through MiXCR, one entry per CDR3 protein. The data contain tens of thousands of distinct CDR3 sequences, about 15% of them singletons. Sorted cells numbering about 20,000 to 1,000,000, with 10%, 30% or 50% RNA, yielded the naive CD8 libraries. Sorting isolated naive CD8 T cells as CD8+CD4-CCR7+CD45RA+ events. After removal of 6 bases from V and 3 bases from J, the junction contained 5 bases not matched to a gene. CDR3 size: 13 residues. Germline V gives CDR1 MNHNY, CDR2 SVGAGI (reference sequence). The V and J genes are TRBV6-6 and TRBJ2-7, with 7 bases identical to TRBD1. Sequenced input: naive CD8+ T cells from blood, with Jurkat cell RNA spiked in. Subset here: FACS-sorted CD8+CD4-CCR7+CD45RA+ naive T cells. The receptor was derived from a human donor in good health. Some libraries in this study had Jurkat cell RNA spiked in. The CDR3 sequence: CASSDTGVYEQYF. CDR3 DNA sequence: TGTGCCAGCAGCGACACAGGGGTCTACGAGCAGTACTTC.